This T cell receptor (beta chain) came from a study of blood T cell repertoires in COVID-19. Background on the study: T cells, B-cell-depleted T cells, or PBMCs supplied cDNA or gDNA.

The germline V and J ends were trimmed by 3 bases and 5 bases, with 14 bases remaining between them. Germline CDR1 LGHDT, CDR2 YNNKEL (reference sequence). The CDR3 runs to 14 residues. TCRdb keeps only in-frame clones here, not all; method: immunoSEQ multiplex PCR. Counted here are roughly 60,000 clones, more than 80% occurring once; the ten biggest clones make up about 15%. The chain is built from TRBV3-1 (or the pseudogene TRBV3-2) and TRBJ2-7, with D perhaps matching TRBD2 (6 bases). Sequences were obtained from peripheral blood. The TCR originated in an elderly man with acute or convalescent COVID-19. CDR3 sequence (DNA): TGTGCCAGCAGCCAGACTAGAACAGTAAACGAGCAGTACTTC. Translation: CASSQTRTVNEQYF.